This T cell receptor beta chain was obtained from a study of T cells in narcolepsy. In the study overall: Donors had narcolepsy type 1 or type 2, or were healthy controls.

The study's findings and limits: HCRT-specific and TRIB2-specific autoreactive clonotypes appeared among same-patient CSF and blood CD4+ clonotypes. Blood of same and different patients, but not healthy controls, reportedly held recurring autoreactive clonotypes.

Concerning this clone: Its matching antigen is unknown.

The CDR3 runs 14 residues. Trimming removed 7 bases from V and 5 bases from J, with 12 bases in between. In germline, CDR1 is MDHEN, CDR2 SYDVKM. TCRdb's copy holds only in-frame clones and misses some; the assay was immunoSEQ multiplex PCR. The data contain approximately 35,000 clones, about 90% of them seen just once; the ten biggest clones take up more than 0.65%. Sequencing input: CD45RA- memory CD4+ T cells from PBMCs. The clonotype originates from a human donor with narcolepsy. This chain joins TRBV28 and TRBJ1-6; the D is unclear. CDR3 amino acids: CASKERMDNSPLHF. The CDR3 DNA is TGTGCCAGCAAAGAAAGGATGGATAATTCACCCCTCCACTTT. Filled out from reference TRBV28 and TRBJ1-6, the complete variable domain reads DVKVTQSSRYLVKRTGEKVFLECVQDMDHENMFWYRQDPGLGLRLIYFSYDVKMKEKGDIPEGYSVSREKKERFSLILESASTNQTSMYLCASKERMDNSPLHFGNGTRLTVT.